The next 25 T cell receptor beta chains were all read from a single sample in a study of blood T cells in healthy people across ages. Next came a second PCR, run for roughly 6 to 11 cycles, which used a sample-barcoded 5' primer along with a J-beta primer mix. TCRdb itself ran the 5' RACE reads through MiXCR, one entry per CDR3 protein. The sample shows some 560,000 distinct CDR3 sequences, about 28% of them seen only once. These same records also appear under a second study, on T cells of mothers and their children.

The sequenced material came from blood. The receptor source for this set is a boy aged 2-9 years in good health.

In its sample, this clonotype was seen a few times. This sequence joins TRBV7-2 and TRBJ2-4, with a possible D match to TRBD2 (6 bases). CDR1 SGHTA and CDR2 FQGNSA come from the germline V gene. V lost 5 bases, J lost 7 bases, and 18 bases lay in between. There are 15 residues in the CDR3. Here the CDR3 reads CASSPPVGGWNIQYF. The DNA for the CDR3 is TGTGCCAGCAGCCCCCCCGTTGGGGGGTGGAACATTCAGTACTTC. The full variable domain, completed using reference TRBV7-2 and TRBJ2-4, is GAGVSQSPSNKVTEKGKDVELRCDPISGHTALYWYRQSLGQGLEFLIYFQGNSAPDKSGLPSDRFSAERTGGSVSTLTIQRTQQEDSAVYLCASSPPVGGWNIQYFGAGTRLSVL.

V and J are TRBV6-5 and TRBJ2-7; D might be TRBD2 (5 bases). This CDR3 has 12 residues. Between the trimmed V and J ends, which lost 2 bases and 6 bases, there was a span of 8 bases. CDR1 and CDR2 from the germline V gene are MNHEY and SVGAGI. In DNA, the CDR3 is TGTGCCAGCAGTTACAGGAGCGGCGAGCAGTACTTC. Residues: CASSYRSGEQYF.

The chain links TRBV30 to TRBJ1-4; D gene unclear. The germline V and J ends were trimmed by 3 bases and 6 bases, with 8 bases remaining between them. Germline CDR1 and CDR2: GTSNPN and SVGIG (reference sequence). This CDR3 has 12 residues. CDR3 sequence (DNA): TGTGCCTGGAGCCACAATCATGAAAAACTGTTTTTT. It is translated as CAWSHNHEKLFF.

This clonotype showed up just a few times. The J gene is TRBJ1-2, the V gene TRBV19; D remains unclear. The germline V and J ends were trimmed by 5 bases and 3 bases, with 10 bases remaining between them. The CDR3 contains 13 residues. Germline values: CDR1 LNHDA, CDR2 SQIVND (reference sequence). CDR3 coding DNA: TGTGCCAGTAGTTATAACAGTGACTATGGCTACACCTTC. Protein sequence: CASSYNSDYGYTF. Full variable domain (missing parts from reference TRBV19 and TRBJ1-2): DGGITQSPKYLFRKEGQNVTLSCEQNLNHDAMYWYRQDPGQGLRLIYYSQIVNDFQKGDIAEGYSVSREKKESFPLTVTSAQKNPTAFYLCASSYNSDYGYTFGSGTRLTVV.

This chain joins TRBV7-2 and TRBJ2-7; possible D gene TRBD1, 6 bases. Germline V CDR1 and CDR2: SGHTA, FQGNSA. This CDR3 has 13 amino acids. Trimming took 3 bases from V and 7 from J, leaving 13 bases between them. The CDR3 DNA reads TGTGCCAGCAGCTTGGGGGCCCGCGGGGAGCAGTACTTC. Amino acid sequence: CASSLGARGEQYF. Combining the CDR3 with reference TRBV7-2 and TRBJ2-7 gives the whole variable domain GAGVSQSPSNKVTEKGKDVELRCDPISGHTALYWYRQSLGQGLEFLIYFQGNSAPDKSGLPSDRFSAERTGGSVSTLTIQRTQQEDSAVYLCASSLGARGEQYFGPGTRLTVT.

The chain has TRBV10-3 and TRBJ1-4; D is ambiguous. V was clipped by 2 bases and J by 2 bases, with 0 bases between them. The CDR3 sequence is 12 residues long. Germline CDR1 reads ENHRY; CDR2 reads SYGVKD. The CDR3 DNA sequence: TGTGCCATCAGTGAGACTAATGAAAAACTGTTTTTT. It is translated as CAISETNEKLFF.

This clonotype has a handful of counts. V gene TRBV27 combines with J gene TRBJ1-2, with D hard to call. Germline-derived CDR1 and CDR2 are MNHEY and SMNVEV (reference sequence). The V end lost 5 bases, the J end lost 4 bases, and 14 bases lay between the germline ends. This CDR3 region has 14 residues. CDR3 amino acids: CASSPLGFSYGYTF. CDR3 DNA: TGTGCCAGCAGTCCGTTGGGATTCTCCTATGGCTACACCTTC.

The chain joins TRBV11-2 to TRBJ1-6; D ambiguous. The V end was cut by 0 bases, the J end by 8 bases, with 8 bases between. This CDR3 comprises 14 residues. The germline V gene has CDR1 SGHAT and CDR2 FQNNGV. CDR3 DNA sequence: TGTGCCAGCAGCTTAGATCCTCGATATTCACCCCTCCACTTT. The encoded protein is CASSLDPRYSPLHF.

V usage is TRBV5-5 and J usage is TRBJ2-7; TRBD2 aligns across 8 bases. Looked up from germline, CDR1 is SGHKS and CDR2 is YYEKEE (reference sequence). V shed 2 bases, J shed 3 bases, and the junction held 10 bases outside the gene matches. The CDR3 is made up of 16 amino acids. The CDR3: CASSFSVIAGYYEQYF. The CDR3 DNA sequence: TGTGCCAGCAGCTTCTCGGTGATAGCGGGATACTACGAGCAGTACTTC.

This clonotype turned up a few times. This chain's CDR3 is CASTKQETQYF. DNA of the CDR3: TGCGCCAGCACGAAACAAGAGACCCAGTACTTC. The V gene is TRBV5-1, the J gene TRBJ2-5; D unresolved. From germline, CDR1 is SGHRS and CDR2 YFSETQ. This CDR3 has 11 amino acids. The ends were cut back, 6 bases at V and 2 bases at J, with 5 bases in the middle.

As to this clonotype: With a much larger clone just one base away, this may be a read error. The chain uses TRBV11-2 and TRBJ2-5; D call uncertain. TRBJ2-1 matches the DNA end more closely, so the J call is doubtful. The CDR3 loop spans 12 amino acids. The germline V gene has CDR1 SGHAT and CDR2 FQNNGV. CDR3 DNA: TGTGCCAGCAGCTTCGTGACCAATGAGCAGTTCTTC. It translates to CASSFVTNEQFF.

This chain links TRBV6-4 with TRBJ2-3; D is possibly TRBD2 (5 bases). Trimming removed 2 bases from V and 2 bases from J, with 11 bases in between. Germline CDR1 is MRHNA and CDR2 is SNTAGT. CDR3 length: 15 amino acids. The CDR3 protein is CASSDEASPTDTQYF. In nucleotides, the CDR3 is TGTGCCAGCAGTGACGAAGCTAGCCCCACAGATACGCAGTATTTT.

This chain uses TRBV5-8 with TRBJ1-3; D might be TRBD1 (5 bases). The CDR3 has 13 amino acids. The germline gives CDR1 SGHTS, CDR2 YDEGEE. V shed 1 base and J shed 8 bases, with 10 bases lying between them. CDR3 sequence (DNA): TGTGCCAGCAGCTTGCCAGGGTTGGACACCATATATTTT. It codes for CASSLPGLDTIYF. The full variable domain, with the rest looked up from reference TRBV5-8 and TRBJ1-3, is EAGVTQSPTHLIKTRGQQATLRCSPISGHTSVYWYQQALGLGLQFLLWYDEGEERNRGNFPPRFSGRQFPNYSSELNVNALELEDSALYLCASSLPGLDTIYFGEGSWLTVV.

This clonotype was found a few times. The chain recombines TRBV12-3 or TRBV12-4 with TRBJ2-5; 11 nucleotides agree with TRBD2. The CDR3 length is 19 residues. The V and J ends lost 3 bases and 3 bases, in that order; junction bases with no gene match: 15. Written as DNA, the CDR3 is TGTGCCAGCAGTTTTCGGGCTAGCGGGGGGCCCCTGAGAAAAGAGACCCAGTACTTC. Amino acids: CASSFRASGGPLRKETQYF.

The genes are TRBV10-3 and TRBJ2-3; TRBD2 is a possible D gene (6 bases). There are 13 residues in the CDR3. Trimming removed 7 bases at V and 2 bases at J, with 10 bases between. Germline V lookup: CDR1 ENHRY, CDR2 SYGVKD. As DNA, the CDR3 is TGTGCCATCACCGGGGACTCCACAGATACGCAGTATTTT. This translates into CAITGDSTDTQYF.

The chain recombines TRBV20-1 with TRBJ2-7, with a tentative D call TRBD1 (5 bases). Gene TRBJ2-5 matches the end of the DNA better, so the J call may be wrong. Germline lookup yields CDR1 DFQATT and CDR2 SNEGSKA (reference sequence). The CDR3 runs 15 residues. The CDR3 nucleotides are TGCAGTGCTAGAGATGGGGCGTTCAGGGTGGAGACCCAGTACTTC. Protein: CSARDGAFRVETQYF.

The rearrangement uses TRBV11-2 and TRBJ2-5; no firm D call. The J call may be incorrect, as the DNA end agrees better with TRBJ2-7. The CDR3 loop spans 15 amino acids. The V gene's germline CDR1 is SGHAT and CDR2 FQNNGV. This CDR3 reads CASSLYLGASYEQYF. DNA of the CDR3: TGTGCCAGCAGCTTGTATTTAGGAGCCTCCTACGAGCAGTACTTC.

The chain couples TRBV4-3 to TRBJ2-7; D remains ambiguous. Germline-derived CDR1 and CDR2 are LGHNA and YSLEER. The V gene lost 1 base and the J gene lost 6 bases, with 10 bases spanning the gap. This CDR3 spans 13 amino acids. This CDR3 is CASSQGNRCEQYF. The CDR3 DNA sequence: TGCGCCAGCAGCCAAGGAAATCGATGCGAGCAGTACTTC.

In this sample, this clonotype turned up a few times. This chain connects TRBV19 to TRBJ2-7; D unresolved. Germline V lookup: CDR1 LNHDA, CDR2 SQIVND (reference sequence). With 3 bases removed from V and 3 bases from J, the gap between germline ends came to 6 bases. This CDR3 spans 12 amino acids. CDR3 region: CASSIKGYEQYF. In nucleotides, the CDR3 is TGTGCCAGTAGTATCAAGGGCTACGAGCAGTACTTC.

This clonotype has only a few counts. The genes are TRBV3-1 and TRBJ2-5, with TRBD2 matching over 9 bases. The last part of the DNA fits TRBJ2-7 better; the J call may be wrong. Germline V gene sequence: CDR1 LGHDT, CDR2 YNNKEL (reference sequence). CDR3 length: 16 amino acids. CDR3 sequence: CASSETSGFSSYEQYF. The CDR3 DNA sequence: TGTGCCAGCAGCGAAACTAGCGGGTTCAGCTCCTACGAGCAGTACTTC.

This clonotype was detected only a few times. J is TRBJ2-5 and V is TRBV4-3; possibly TRBD1 for D (6 bases). Trimming pared 1 base from V and 2 bases from J, leaving 26 bases between. Germline CDR1 LGHNA, CDR2 YSLEER. The CDR3 is 20 amino acids. The CDR3 DNA sequence: TGCGCCAGCAGCCAAGGTCTTAGGACCGGGACAAAACATCTTCAAGAGACCCAGTACTTC. It is translated as CASSQGLRTGTKHLQETQYF.

This clonotype was seen a handful of times. The V call is TRBV7-9, the J call TRBJ1-3, with TRBD1 as a possible D gene (6 bases). Germline V gene data show CDR1 as SEHNR and CDR2 as FQNEAQ (reference sequence). V lost 3 bases and J lost 2, with 11 bases in between. The length of the CDR3 is 15 residues. CDR3 residues: CASSFLQGAGNTIYF. CDR3 nucleotide sequence: TGTGCCAGCAGCTTTTTACAGGGAGCTGGAAACACCATATATTTT.

The gene calls are TRBV4-2 and TRBJ2-7; 10 positions match TRBD1. Per the germline V gene, CDR1 is LGHNA and CDR2 is YNFKEQ. This CDR3 spans 15 amino acids. With V trimmed by 0 bases and J by 3 bases, 2 bases remained unmatched. For the CDR3, the DNA is TGTGCCAGCAGCCAAGAGGGACAGGGGCGCTACGAGCAGTACTTC. It codes for CASSQEGQGRYEQYF.

J is TRBJ2-7 and V is TRBV6-5; D unclear. Germline CDR1 MNHEY, CDR2 SVGAGI. With 2 bases removed from V and 0 bases from J, the gap between germline ends came to 11 bases. The length of the CDR3 is 15 residues. CDR3 DNA: TGTGCCAGCAGTTACGAGGCAGGACGCTCCTACGAGCAGTACTTC. This gives the protein CASSYEAGRSYEQYF.

CDR3 residues: CASSNIPSTEAFF. The DNA of the CDR3 is TGTGCCAGCAGTAATATACCGAGCACTGAAGCTTTCTTT. The V gene is TRBV12-3 or TRBV12-4, the J gene TRBJ1-1, with no clear D. Between the trimmed V and J ends, which lost 5 bases and 4 bases, there was a span of 11 bases. CDR3 size: 13 residues.